This entry lists 11 T cell receptor beta chains sequenced from one sample in a study of CD8+ T cells in alopecia areata. As to treatment: oral pan-JAK inhibitor, 5-10 mg twice daily. Once RNA had been extracted, it was reverse transcribed into cDNA to act as the sequencing template. Profiled with immunoSEQ multiplex PCR; TCRdb holds only in-frame clones, not every one. The data show a few hundred thousand clones, 50% to 75% seen once. The source was CD4+ T cells sorted from blood, collected around week 54, from a patient treated with tofacitinib. All receptors come from a human donor with alopecia areata.

Comment on this clone: The junction does not match germline at one end; this may be a read error. The chain uses TRBV5-6 and TRBJ2-3, with TRBD2 matching over 13 bases. This CDR3 contains 18 residues. Germline assignment: CDR1 SGHDT and CDR2 YYEEEE. The CDR3 nucleotides are TGTGCCAGCACCTTGAAATACGGACTAGCGGGGGCGGCAGATACGCAGTATTTT. The encoded protein is CASTLKYGLAGAADTQYF.

The V and J genes are TRBV15 and TRBJ2-4; D not certain. Trimming pared 0 bases from V and 8 bases from J, leaving 8 bases between. Germline V gene lookup returns CDR1 LNHNV and CDR2 YYDKDF (reference sequence). This CDR3 contains 13 residues. CDR3 DNA sequence: TGTGCCACCAGCAGAGATAGAGAGGACATTCAGTACTTC. This codes for CATSRDREDIQYF.

This clone was seen a handful of times. The chain has TRBV5-1 and TRBJ2-5; 13 positions agree with TRBD2. Germline values: CDR1 SGHRS, CDR2 YFSETQ. The V and J ends lost 4 bases and 5 bases, in that order; junction bases with no gene match: 14. The CDR3 is 18 residues long. The CDR3 coding sequence is TGCGCCAGCAGCGCAGGAACTAGCGGGGGGGCTCGGTGGGAGACCCAGTACTTC. Its translation: CASSAGTSGGARWETQYF.

The rearrangement joins TRBV10-3 to TRBJ2-3; D possibly matches TRBD1 or TRBD2 (5 bases each). Germline V gene data show CDR1 as ENHRY and CDR2 as SYGVKD. The CDR3 has 14 residues. V was cut by 2 bases and J by 6 bases, with 12 bases left in between. The CDR3 nucleotides are TGTGCCATCAGTGAGACAGGACTTCAGGATACGCAGTATTTT. This encodes CAISETGLQDTQYF.

This clone was observed a single time. The CDR3 region has the DNA TGTGCCTGGAAGCGGTATGGAGAAAAACTGTTTTTT. Translation gives CAWKRYGEKLFF. The rearrangement links TRBV30 to TRBJ1-4; no reliable D call. Germline V CDR1 and CDR2: GTSNPN, SVGIG (reference sequence). Trimming removed 4 bases from V and 8 bases from J, with 11 bases in between. The CDR3 has 12 amino acids.

This clone was detected a few times. The V and J genes are TRBV4-3 and TRBJ2-5; 11 bases fit TRBD2. V dropped 0 bases and J dropped 5; count of bases not matched to a gene: 5. From germline, CDR1 is LGHNA and CDR2 YSLEER. CDR3 length: 16 amino acids. In nucleotides, the CDR3 is TGCGCCAGCAGCCAAGATCGGATAGCGGGGGGGGAGACCCAGTACTTC. It translates to CASSQDRIAGGETQYF.

V gene TRBV29-1 combines with J gene TRBJ2-5, with TRBD1 identical over 9 bases. This CDR3 comprises 12 residues. Looked up from germline, CDR1 is SQVTM and CDR2 is ANQGSEA. The V gene end was trimmed by 6 bases and the J gene end by 7 bases; junction bases not matched to a gene: 6. DNA for the CDR3: TGCAGCGTCGGACAGGGGACGGCGACCCAGTACTTC. Its protein is CSVGQGTATQYF.

With respect to this clone: Other DNA sequences from this sample encode an identical CDR3 as well. The V call is TRBV14, the J call TRBJ2-7; D not resolved. Trimming removed 0 bases from V and 1 base from J, with 4 bases in between. The V gene's germline CDR1 is SGHDN and CDR2 FVKESK. There are 13 residues in the CDR3. CDR3 DNA sequence: TGTGCCAGCAGCCAAGACACATCCTACGAGCAGTACTTC. It codes for CASSQDTSYEQYF. The full variable domain, with the rest looked up from reference TRBV14 and TRBJ2-7, is EAGVTQFPSHSVIEKGQTVTLRCDPISGHDNLYWYRRVMGKEIKFLLHFVKESKQDESGMPNNRFLAERTGGTYSTLKVQPAELEDSGVYFCASSQDTSYEQYFGPGTRLTVT.

The rearrangement uses TRBV5-1 and TRBJ2-3, with 11 bases lining up with TRBD2. This CDR3 region has 16 residues. Germline lookup yields CDR1 SGHRS and CDR2 YFSETQ. The V and J ends lost 3 bases and 6 bases, in that order; junction bases with no gene match: 9. CDR3 region: CASSYGTSGPSDTQYF. The DNA of the CDR3 is TGCGCCAGCAGCTACGGGACTAGCGGACCCTCCGATACGCAGTATTTT.

The gene calls are TRBV7-8 and TRBJ2-3, with 11 positions matching TRBD2. This CDR3 is built from 18 residues. Looked up from germline, CDR1 is SGHVS and CDR2 is FQNEAQ. Trimming removed 0 bases from V and 4 bases from J; junction bases left unmatched: 9. CDR3 coding DNA: TGTGCCAGCAGCTTAGCGGGGACTAGCGGAATACTCGCAGATACGCAGTATTTT. Amino acid sequence: CASSLAGTSGILADTQYF. Based on the CDR3 plus reference TRBV7-8 and TRBJ2-3, the full variable domain is GAGVSQSPRYKVAKRGQDVALRCDPISGHVSLFWYQQALGQGPEFLTYFQNEAQLDKSGLPSDRFFAERPEGSVSTLKIQRTQQEDSAVYLCASSLAGTSGILADTQYFGPGTRLTVL.

V is TRBV5-5 and J is TRBJ2-5; no firm D call. The CDR3 loop spans 13 amino acids. The germline V gene has CDR1 SGHKS and CDR2 YYEKEE (reference sequence). Trimming cost V 4 bases and J 3 bases, with 10 bases left between them. The CDR3 DNA reads as TGTGCCAGCAGCACTGTAGAGGAAGAGACCCAGTACTTC. It yields the protein CASSTVEEETQYF.